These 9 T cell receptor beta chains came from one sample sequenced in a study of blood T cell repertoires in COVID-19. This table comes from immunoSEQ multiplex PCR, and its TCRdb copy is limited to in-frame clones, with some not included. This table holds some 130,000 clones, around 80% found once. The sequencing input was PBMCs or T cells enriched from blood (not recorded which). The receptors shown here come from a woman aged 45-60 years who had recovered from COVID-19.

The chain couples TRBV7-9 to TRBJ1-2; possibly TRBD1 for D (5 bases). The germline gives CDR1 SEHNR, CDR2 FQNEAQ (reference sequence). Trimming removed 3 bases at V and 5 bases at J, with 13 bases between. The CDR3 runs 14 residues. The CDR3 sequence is CASSLSGVGYGYTF. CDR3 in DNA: TGTGCCAGCAGCTTGTCGGGGGTGGGGTATGGCTACACCTTC.

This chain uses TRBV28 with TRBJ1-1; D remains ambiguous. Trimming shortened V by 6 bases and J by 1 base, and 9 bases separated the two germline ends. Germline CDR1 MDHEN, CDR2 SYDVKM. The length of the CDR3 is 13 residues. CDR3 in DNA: TGTGCCAGCAGGCAGGTATCGAACACTGAAGCTTTCTTT. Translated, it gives CASRQVSNTEAFF.

The CDR3 is CASRSGGNTGELFF. CDR3 coding DNA: TGTGCCAGCAGATCGGGAGGGAACACCGGGGAGCTGTTTTTT. The chain combines TRBV5-4 with TRBJ2-2, with 7 bases fitting TRBD2. The CDR3 covers 14 residues. Germline V gene sequence: CDR1 SGHNT, CDR2 YYREEE (reference sequence). V gave up 5 bases and J gave up 1 base; unmatched junction bases: 2. The entire variable domain, with the rest obtained from reference TRBV5-4 and TRBJ2-2, is as follows: ETGVTQSPTHLIKTRGQQVTLRCSSQSGHNTVSWYQQALGQGPQFIFQYYREEENGRGNFPPRFSGLQFPNYSSELNVNALELDDSALYLCASRSGGNTGELFFGEGSRLTVL.

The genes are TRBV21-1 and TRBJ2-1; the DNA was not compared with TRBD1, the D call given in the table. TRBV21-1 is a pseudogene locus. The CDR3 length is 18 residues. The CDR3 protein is CASSKLIKGHPRGNEQFF. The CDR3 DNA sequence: TGTGCCAGCAGCAAATTGATCAAGGGACACCCCCGAGGGAATGAGCAGTTCTTC.

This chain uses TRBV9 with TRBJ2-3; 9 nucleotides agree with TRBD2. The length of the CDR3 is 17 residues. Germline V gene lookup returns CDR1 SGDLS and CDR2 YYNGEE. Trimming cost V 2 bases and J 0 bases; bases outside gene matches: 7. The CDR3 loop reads CASSVGAGGPSTDTQYF. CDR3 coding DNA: TGTGCCAGCAGCGTCGGAGCGGGGGGACCCAGCACAGATACGCAGTATTTT.

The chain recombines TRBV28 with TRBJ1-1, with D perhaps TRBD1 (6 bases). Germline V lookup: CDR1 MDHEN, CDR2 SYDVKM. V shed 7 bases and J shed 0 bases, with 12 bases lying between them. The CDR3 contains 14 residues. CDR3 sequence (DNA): TGTGCCAGCACCCGGGACACTATGAACACTGAAGCTTTCTTT. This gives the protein CASTRDTMNTEAFF. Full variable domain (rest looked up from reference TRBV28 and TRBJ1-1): DVKVTQSSRYLVKRTGEKVFLECVQDMDHENMFWYRQDPGLGLRLIYFSYDVKMKEKGDIPEGYSVSREKKERFSLILESASTNQTSMYLCASTRDTMNTEAFFGQGTRLTVV.

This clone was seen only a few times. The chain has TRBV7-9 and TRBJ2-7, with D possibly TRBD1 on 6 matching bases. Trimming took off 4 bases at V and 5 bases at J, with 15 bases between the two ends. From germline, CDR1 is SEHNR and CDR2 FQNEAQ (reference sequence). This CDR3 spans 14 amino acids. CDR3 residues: CASSSGSQGDEQYV. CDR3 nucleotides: TGTGCCAGCAGCTCCGGATCACAGGGCGACGAGCAGTACGTC.

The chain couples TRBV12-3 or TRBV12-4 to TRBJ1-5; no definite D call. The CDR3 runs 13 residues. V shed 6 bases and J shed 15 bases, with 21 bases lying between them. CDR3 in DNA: TGTGCCAGCAGAGTGGCCGGGAGTGAGCGTATGCATTTT. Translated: CASRVAGSERMHF.

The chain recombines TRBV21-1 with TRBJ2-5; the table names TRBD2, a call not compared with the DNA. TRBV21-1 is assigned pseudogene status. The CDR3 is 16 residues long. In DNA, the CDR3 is TGTGCCAGCAGCAAAGTACGGGGGAGGGGGAACGAGACCCAGTACTTC. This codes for CASSKVRGRGNETQYF.